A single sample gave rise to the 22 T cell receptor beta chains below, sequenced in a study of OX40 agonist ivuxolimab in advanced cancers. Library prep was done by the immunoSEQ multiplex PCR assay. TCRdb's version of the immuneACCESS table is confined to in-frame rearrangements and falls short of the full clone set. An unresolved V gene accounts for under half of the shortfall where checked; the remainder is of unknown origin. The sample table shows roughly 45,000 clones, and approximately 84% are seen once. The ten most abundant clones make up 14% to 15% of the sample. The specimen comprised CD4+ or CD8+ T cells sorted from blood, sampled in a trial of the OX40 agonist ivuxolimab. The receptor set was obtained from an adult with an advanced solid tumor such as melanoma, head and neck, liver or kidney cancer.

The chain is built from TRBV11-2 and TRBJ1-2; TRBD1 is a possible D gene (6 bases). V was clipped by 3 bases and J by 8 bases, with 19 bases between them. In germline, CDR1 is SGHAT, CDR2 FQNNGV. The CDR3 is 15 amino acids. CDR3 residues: CASSLTGAFTRGYTF. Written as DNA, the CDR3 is TGTGCCAGCAGCTTGACGGGGGCTTTTACTCGAGGCTACACCTTC.

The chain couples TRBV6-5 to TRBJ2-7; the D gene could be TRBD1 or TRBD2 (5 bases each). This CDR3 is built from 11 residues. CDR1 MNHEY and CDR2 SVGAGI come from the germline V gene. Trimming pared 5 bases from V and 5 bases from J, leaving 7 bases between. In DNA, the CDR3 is TGTGCCAGCAGTCTGGGGGACGAGCAGTACTTC. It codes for CASSLGDEQYF.

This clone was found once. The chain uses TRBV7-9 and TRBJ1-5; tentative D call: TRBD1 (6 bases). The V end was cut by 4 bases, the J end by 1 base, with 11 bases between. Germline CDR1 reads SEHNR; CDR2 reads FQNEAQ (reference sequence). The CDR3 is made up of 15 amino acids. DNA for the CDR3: TGTGCCAGCAGCTCCGGGACAACGAGCAATCAGCCCCAGCATTTT. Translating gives CASSSGTTSNQPQHF.

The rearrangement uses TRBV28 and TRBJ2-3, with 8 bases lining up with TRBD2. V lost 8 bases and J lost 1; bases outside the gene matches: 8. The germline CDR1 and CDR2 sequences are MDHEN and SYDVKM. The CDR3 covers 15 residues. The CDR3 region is CASGLAGGGTDTQYF. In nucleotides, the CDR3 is TGTGCCAGCGGACTTGCGGGGGGCGGCACAGATACGCAGTATTTT.

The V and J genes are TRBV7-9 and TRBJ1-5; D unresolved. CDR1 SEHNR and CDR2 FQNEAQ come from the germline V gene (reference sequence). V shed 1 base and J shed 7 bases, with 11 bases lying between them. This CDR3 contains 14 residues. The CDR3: CASSLGFTGQPQHF. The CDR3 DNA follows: TGTGCCAGCAGCTTAGGATTCACTGGGCAGCCCCAGCATTTT. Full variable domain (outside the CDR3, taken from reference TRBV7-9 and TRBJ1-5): DTGVSQNPRHKITKRGQNVTFRCDPISEHNRLYWYRQTLGQGPEFLTYFQNEAQLEKSRLLSDRFSAERPKGSFSTLEIQRTEQGDSAMYLCASSLGFTGQPQHFGDGTRLSIL.

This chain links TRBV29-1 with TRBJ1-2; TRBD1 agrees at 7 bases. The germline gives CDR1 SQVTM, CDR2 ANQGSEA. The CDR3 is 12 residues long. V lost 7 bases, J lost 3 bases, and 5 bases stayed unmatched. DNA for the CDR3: TGCAGCGCGAATGACAGGGACTATGGCTACACCTTC. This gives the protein CSANDRDYGYTF. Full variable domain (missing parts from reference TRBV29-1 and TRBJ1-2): SAVISQKPSRDICQRGTSLTIQCQVDSQVTMMFWYRQQPGQSLTLIATANQGSEATYESGFVIDKFPISRPNLTFSTLTVSNMSPEDSSIYLCSANDRDYGYTFGSGTRLTVV.

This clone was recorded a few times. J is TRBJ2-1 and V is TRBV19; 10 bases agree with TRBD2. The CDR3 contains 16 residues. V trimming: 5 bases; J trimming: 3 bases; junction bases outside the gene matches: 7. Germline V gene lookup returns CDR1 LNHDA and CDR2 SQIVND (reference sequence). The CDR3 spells CASSDLAGVDYNEQFF. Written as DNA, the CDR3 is TGTGCCAGTAGTGACCTAGCGGGAGTCGACTACAATGAGCAGTTCTTC.

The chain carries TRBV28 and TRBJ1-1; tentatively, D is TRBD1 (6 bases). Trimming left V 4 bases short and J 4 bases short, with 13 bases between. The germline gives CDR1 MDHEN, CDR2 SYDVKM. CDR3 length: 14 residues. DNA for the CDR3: TGTGCCAGCAGTTCCTCGAAGACAGGCACTGAAGCTTTCTTT. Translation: CASSSSKTGTEAFF.

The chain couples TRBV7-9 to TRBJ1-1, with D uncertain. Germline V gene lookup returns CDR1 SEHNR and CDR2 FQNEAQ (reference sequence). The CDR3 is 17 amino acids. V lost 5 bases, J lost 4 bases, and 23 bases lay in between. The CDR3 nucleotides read TGTGCCAGCAGCCCCCCCGGAGGGTTGGAAGCGGGCACTGAAGCTTTCTTT. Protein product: CASSPPGGLEAGTEAFF.

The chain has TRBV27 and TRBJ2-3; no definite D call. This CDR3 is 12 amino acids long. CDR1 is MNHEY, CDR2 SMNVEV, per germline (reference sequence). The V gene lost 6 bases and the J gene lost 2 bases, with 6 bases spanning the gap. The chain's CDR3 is CASSAYTDTQYF. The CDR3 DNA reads TGTGCCAGCAGCGCATACACAGATACGCAGTATTTT.

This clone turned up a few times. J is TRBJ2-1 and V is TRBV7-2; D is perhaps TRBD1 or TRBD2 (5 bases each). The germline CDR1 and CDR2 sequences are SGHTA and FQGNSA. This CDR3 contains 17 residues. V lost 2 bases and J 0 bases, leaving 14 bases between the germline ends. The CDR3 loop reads CASSLNLVGVSYNEQFF. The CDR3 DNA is TGTGCCAGCAGCTTAAATTTAGTGGGGGTCTCCTACAATGAGCAGTTCTTC.

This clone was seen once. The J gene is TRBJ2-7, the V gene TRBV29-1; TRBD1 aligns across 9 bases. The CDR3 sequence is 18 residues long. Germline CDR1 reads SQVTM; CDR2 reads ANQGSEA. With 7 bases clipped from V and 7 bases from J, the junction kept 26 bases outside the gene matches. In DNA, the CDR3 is TGCAGCGCCCAAAAGATCCGGCCTGGACAGGGGCGATCCCTGGAGCAGTACTTC. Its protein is CSAQKIRPGQGRSLEQYF.

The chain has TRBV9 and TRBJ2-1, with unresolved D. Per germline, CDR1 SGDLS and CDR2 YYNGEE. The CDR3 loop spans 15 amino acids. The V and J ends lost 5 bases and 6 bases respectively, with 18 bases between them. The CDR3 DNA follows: TGTGCCAGCAGTGACTCCCCGAAAGGGTTCAATGAGCAGTTCTTC. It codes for CASSDSPKGFNEQFF.

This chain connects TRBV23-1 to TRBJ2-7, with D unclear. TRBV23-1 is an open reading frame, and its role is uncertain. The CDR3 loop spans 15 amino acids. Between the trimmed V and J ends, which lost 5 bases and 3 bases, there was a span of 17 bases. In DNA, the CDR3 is TGCGCCAGCAGTATCGATCGCAGACAATTCTACGAGCAGTACTTC. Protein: CASSIDRRQFYEQYF.

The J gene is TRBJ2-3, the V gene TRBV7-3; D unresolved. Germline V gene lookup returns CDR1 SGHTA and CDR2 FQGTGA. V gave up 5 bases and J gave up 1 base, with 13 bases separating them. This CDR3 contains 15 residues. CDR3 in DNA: TGTGCCAGCAGCCTGACGGGCGGACGCACAGATACGCAGTATTTT. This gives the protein CASSLTGGRTDTQYF.

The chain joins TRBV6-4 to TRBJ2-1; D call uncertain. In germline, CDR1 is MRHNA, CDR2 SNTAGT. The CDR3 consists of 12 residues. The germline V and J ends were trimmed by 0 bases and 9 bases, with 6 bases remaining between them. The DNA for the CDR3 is TGTGCCAGCAGTGACTCAGGGTTTGAGCAGTTCTTC. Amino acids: CASSDSGFEQFF.

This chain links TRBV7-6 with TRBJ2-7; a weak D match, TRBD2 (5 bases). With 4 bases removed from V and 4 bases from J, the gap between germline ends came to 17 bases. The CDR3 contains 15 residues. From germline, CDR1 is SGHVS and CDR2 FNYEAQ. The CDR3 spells CASSSPDGLAYEQYF. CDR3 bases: TGTGCCAGCAGCTCACCCGATGGGCTAGCATACGAGCAGTACTTC.

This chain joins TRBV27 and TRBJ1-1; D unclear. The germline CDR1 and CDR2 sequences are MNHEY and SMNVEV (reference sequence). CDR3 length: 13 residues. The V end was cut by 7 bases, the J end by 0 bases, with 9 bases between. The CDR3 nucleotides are TGTGCCAGCATGGGGTTCATGAACACTGAAGCTTTCTTT. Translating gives CASMGFMNTEAFF.

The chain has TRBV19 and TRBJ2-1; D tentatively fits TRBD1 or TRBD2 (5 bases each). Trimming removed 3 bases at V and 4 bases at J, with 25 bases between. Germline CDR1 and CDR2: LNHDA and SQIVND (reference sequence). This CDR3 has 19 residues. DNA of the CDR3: TGTGCCAGTAGTATGGGACCTTCTGATCGAGGAATGACATACAATGAGCAGTTCTTC. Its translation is CASSMGPSDRGMTYNEQFF.

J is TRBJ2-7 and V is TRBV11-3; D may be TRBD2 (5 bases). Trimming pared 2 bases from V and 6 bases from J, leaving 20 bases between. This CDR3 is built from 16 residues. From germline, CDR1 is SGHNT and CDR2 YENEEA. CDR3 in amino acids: CASSLQTGIRRSEQYF. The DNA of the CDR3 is TGTGCCAGCAGCTTACAGACCGGGATCCGCAGATCCGAGCAGTACTTC.

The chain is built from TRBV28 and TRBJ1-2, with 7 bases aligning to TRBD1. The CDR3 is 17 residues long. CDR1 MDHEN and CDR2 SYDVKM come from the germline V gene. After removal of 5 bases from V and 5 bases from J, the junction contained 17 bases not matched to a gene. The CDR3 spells CASSNSWEGAVGYGYTF. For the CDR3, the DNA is TGTGCCAGCAGTAACTCGTGGGAGGGGGCAGTAGGTTATGGCTACACCTTC.

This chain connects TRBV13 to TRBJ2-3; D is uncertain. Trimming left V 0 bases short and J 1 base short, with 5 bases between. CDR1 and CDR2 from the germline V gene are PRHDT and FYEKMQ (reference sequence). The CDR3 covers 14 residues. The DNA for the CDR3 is TGTGCCAGCAGCTTAGGCGACGGCACAGATACGCAGTATTTT. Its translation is CASSLGDGTDTQYF. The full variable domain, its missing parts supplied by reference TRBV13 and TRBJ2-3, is AAGVIQSPRHLIKEKRETATLKCYPIPRHDTVYWYQQGPGQDPQFLISFYEKMQSDKGSIPDRFSAQQFSDYHSELNMSSLELGDSALYFCASSLGDGTDTQYFGPGTRLTVL.